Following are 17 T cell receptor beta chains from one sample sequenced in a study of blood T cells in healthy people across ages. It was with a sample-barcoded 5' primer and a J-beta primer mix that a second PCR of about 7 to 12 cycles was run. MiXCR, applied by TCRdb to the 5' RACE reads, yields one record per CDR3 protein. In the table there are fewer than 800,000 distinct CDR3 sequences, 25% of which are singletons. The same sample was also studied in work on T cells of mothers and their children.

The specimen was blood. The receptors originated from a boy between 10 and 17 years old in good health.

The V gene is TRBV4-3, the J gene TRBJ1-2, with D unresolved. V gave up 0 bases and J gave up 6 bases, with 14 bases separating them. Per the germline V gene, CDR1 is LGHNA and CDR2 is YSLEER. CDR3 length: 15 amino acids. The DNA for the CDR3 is TGCGCCAGCAGCCAAGATTCAACGCACCCAGATGGCTACACCTTC. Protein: CASSQDSTHPDGYTF.

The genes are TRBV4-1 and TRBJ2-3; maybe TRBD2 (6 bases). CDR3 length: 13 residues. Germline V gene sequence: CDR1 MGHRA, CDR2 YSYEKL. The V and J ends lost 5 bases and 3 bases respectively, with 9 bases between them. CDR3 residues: CASSKSGTDTQYF. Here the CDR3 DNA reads TGCGCCAGCAGCAAAAGCGGGACAGATACGCAGTATTTT.

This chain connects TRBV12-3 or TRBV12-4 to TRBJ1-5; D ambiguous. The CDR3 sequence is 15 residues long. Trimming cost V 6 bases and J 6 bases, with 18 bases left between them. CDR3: CASSPTSLAAQPQHF. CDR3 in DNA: TGTGCCAGCAGCCCTACCAGCCTGGCGGCTCAGCCCCAGCATTTT.

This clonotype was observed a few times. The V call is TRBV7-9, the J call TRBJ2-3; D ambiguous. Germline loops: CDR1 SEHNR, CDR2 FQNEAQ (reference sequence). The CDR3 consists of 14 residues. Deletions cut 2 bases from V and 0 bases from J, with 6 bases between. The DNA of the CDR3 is TGTGCCAGCAGCTTACCGCAGAGCACAGATACGCAGTATTTT. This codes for CASSLPQSTDTQYF. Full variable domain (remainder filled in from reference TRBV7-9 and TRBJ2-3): DTGVSQNPRHKITKRGQNVTFRCDPISEHNRLYWYRQTLGQGPEFLTYFQNEAQLEKSRLLSDRFSAERPKGSFSTLEIQRTEQGDSAMYLCASSLPQSTDTQYFGPGTRLTVL.

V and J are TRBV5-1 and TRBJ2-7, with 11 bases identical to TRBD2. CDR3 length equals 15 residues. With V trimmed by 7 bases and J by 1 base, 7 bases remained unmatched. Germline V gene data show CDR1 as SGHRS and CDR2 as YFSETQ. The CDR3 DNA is TGCGCCAGCGTACCGACTAGCGGGATATCCTACGAGCAGTACTTC. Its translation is CASVPTSGISYEQYF.

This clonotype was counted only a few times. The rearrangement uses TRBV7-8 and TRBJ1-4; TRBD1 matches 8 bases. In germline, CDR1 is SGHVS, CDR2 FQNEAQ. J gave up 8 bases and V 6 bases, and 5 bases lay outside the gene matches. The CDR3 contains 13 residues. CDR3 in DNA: TGTGCCAGCAGTACAGGGGGGGAGGAAAAACTGTTTTTT. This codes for CASSTGGEEKLFF.

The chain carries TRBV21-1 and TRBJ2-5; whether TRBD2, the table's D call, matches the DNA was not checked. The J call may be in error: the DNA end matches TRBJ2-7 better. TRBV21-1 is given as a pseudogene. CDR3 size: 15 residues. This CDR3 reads CASITSGLGPYEQYF. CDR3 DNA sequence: TGTGCCAGCATCACCTCCGGTTTGGGCCCCTACGAGCAGTACTTC.

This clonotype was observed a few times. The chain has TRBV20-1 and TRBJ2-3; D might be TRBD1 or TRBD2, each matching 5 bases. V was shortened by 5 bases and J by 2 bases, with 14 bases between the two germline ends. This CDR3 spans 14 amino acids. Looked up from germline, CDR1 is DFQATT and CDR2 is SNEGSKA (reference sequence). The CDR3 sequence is CSASGETVTDTQYF. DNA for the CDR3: TGCAGTGCTTCCGGGGAGACAGTCACAGATACGCAGTATTTT.

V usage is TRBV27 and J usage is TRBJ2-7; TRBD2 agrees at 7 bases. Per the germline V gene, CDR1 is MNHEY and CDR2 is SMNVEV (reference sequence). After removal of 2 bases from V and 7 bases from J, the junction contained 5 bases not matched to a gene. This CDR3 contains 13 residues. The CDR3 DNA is TGTGCCAGCAGTTTAGCGGGAGAGTCTGAGCAGTACTTC. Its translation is CASSLAGESEQYF.

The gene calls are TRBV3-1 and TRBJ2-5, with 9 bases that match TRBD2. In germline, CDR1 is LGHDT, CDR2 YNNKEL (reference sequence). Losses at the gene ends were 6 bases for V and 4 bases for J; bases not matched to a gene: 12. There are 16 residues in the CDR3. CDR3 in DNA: TGTGCCAGCAGGGCAAGGTCTAGCGGGATAATAGAGACCCAGTACTTC. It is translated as CASRARSSGIIETQYF.

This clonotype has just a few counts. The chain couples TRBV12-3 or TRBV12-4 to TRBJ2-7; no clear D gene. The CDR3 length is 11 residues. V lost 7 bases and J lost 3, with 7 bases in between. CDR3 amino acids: CASKLNYEQYF. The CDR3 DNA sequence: TGTGCCAGCAAACTGAACTACGAGCAGTACTTC.

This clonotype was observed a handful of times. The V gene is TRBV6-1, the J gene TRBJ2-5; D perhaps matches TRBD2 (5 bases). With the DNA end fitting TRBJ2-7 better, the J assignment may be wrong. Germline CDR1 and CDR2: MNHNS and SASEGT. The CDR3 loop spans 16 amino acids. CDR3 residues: CASSEVFEEVAYEQYF. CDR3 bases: TGTGCCAGCAGTGAAGTCTTCGAGGAGGTCGCCTACGAGCAGTACTTC.

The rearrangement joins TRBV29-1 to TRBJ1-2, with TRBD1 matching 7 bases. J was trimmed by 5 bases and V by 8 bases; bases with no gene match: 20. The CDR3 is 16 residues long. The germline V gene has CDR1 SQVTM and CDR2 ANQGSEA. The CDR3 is CSPEAPSRDSRYGYTF. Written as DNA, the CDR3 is TGCAGCCCCGAAGCCCCTAGTAGGGACAGTAGATATGGCTACACCTTC.

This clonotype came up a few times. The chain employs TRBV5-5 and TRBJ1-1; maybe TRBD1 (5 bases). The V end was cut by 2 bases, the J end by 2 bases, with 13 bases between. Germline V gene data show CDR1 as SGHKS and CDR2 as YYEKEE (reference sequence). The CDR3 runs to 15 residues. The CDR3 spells CASSLALQGNTEAFF. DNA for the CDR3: TGTGCCAGCAGCTTAGCCCTCCAGGGTAACACTGAAGCTTTCTTT.

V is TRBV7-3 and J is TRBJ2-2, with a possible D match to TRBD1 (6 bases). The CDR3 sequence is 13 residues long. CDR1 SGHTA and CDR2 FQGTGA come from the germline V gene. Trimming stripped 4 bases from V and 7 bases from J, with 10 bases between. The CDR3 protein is CASSSYRDGELFF. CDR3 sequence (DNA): TGTGCCAGCAGCTCCTACAGGGACGGGGAGCTGTTTTTT.

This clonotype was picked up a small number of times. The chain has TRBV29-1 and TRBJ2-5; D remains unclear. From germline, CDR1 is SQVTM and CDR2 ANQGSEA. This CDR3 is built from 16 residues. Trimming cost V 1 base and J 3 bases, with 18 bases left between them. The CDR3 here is CSVEGAPGRKEETQYF. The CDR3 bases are TGCAGCGTTGAAGGGGCCCCGGGCAGAAAGGAAGAGACCCAGTACTTC. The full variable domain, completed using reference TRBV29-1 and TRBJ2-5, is SAVISQKPSRDICQRGTSLTIQCQVDSQVTMMFWYRQQPGQSLTLIATANQGSEATYESGFVIDKFPISRPNLTFSTLTVSNMSPEDSSIYLCSVEGAPGRKEETQYFGPGTRLLVL.

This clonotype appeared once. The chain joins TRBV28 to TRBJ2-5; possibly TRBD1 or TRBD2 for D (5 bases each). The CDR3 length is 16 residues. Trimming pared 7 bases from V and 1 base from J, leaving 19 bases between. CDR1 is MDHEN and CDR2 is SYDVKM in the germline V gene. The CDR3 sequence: CASTWYRRAAQETQYF. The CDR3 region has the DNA TGTGCCAGCACCTGGTACAGGCGGGCCGCCCAAGAGACCCAGTACTTC.